This is a list of T cell receptor beta chains from one sample in a study of T cell clones after liver transplantation. The assay was immunoSEQ multiplex PCR, and TCRdb's table has in-frame clones only and misses some. Of 25,000 to 35,000 clones listed, about 95% are singletons. The sample in question was CD8+ T cells from blood, obtained 12 months after liver transplant. The receptors were gathered from a human patient who received a liver transplant. Some T cells may possibly be graft donor cells. Each CDR3 is given without its conserved first and last residue. The D gene is left open where the match is weak. Clone size, where shown, is once, few, many, or a class for clones that have expanded.

ASSPWTGYIGGYT | - | TRBD1 | TRBV7-2
ASGSLVIQETQY | - | - | TRBV12-5
ASSQEGTGLNEQF | - | - | TRBV4-1
SVISSDRDSYNEQF | - | TRBD1 | TRBV29-1
ASSQVRGGLYNEQF | once | TRBD1 | TRBV4-2
ASSGDRDTDTQY | - | TRBD1 | TRBV6-1
ASSQYPTPGYEQY | - | - | TRBV4-2
ASSSGQGITDTQY | - | TRBD1 | TRBV27
ASSLATEAVNTEAF | - | - | TRBV5-8
ASSVGASSYEQY | few | - | TRBV9
ASRYLWTVTDTQY | - | - | TRBV7-8
ASSNRDRGGEKLF | - | TRBD1 | TRBV27
ASSPGQGVNEKLF | - | TRBD1 | TRBV18
ASSQDRVAGTRYTEAF | - | - | TRBV4-1
AWRLRAHEAF | - | - | TRBV30
ASSLGTSVHNEQF | - | TRBD2 | TRBV7-9